The 14 T cell receptor beta chains below were found in one sample sequenced in a study of blood T cell repertoires in COVID-19. The assay was immunoSEQ multiplex PCR, and TCRdb's table has in-frame clones only and misses some. The repertoire holds 200,000 or so clones, with 80% to 95% as singletons. Sequencing input: peripheral blood. The receptors were gathered from a man in his sixties with COVID-19, enrolled during active disease.

The V gene is TRBV19, the J gene TRBJ1-4; no clear D. V lost 1 base and J 8 bases, leaving 5 bases between the germline ends. Germline loops: CDR1 LNHDA, CDR2 SQIVND (reference sequence). This CDR3 has 12 amino acids. The CDR3 region has the DNA TGTGCCAGTAGTATAGGAGCGGAAAAACTGTTTTTT. Its translation is CASSIGAEKLFF.

V is TRBV19 and J is TRBJ1-3; TRBD1 matches at 7 bases. This CDR3 has 16 residues. V shed 7 bases and J 2 bases; nucleotides not matched to a gene: 11. The germline CDR1 and CDR2 sequences are LNHDA and SQIVND (reference sequence). The CDR3 DNA reads as TGTGCCAGTAAGGAGGGGGCAAAGTTGACTGGAAACACCATATATTTT. This encodes CASKEGAKLTGNTIYF.

The chain recombines TRBV5-6 with TRBJ2-7; D may be TRBD2 (6 bases). Germline V lookup: CDR1 SGHDT, CDR2 YYEEEE. The germline V and J ends were trimmed by 1 base and 6 bases, with 14 bases remaining between them. This CDR3 has 14 amino acids. CDR3 sequence reads: CASSLLAGSGEQYF. CDR3 sequence (DNA): TGTGCCAGCAGCTTGTTGGCGGGATCGGGCGAGCAGTACTTC.

This chain links TRBV28 with TRBJ2-1; TRBD2 might be the D (6 bases). Deletions cut 3 bases from V and 9 bases from J, with 12 bases between. CDR1 and CDR2 (germline): MDHEN, SYDVKM. There are 13 residues in the CDR3. The CDR3 region is CASSLEGQGEQFF. The DNA of the CDR3 is TGTGCCAGCAGTTTGGAGGGCCAAGGTGAGCAGTTCTTC.

The chain couples TRBV6-2 or TRBV6-3 to TRBJ1-5, with 7 bases identical to TRBD1. Germline V gives CDR1 MNHEY, CDR2 SVGEGT. This CDR3 spans 13 amino acids. V dropped 5 bases and J dropped 6; count of bases not matched to a gene: 4. CDR3 nucleotides: TGTGCCAGCAGTGACAGGGTTGGTCAGCCCCAGCATTTT. Translating gives CASSDRVGQPQHF.

The chain is built from TRBV15 and TRBJ2-2; weak D call: TRBD1 (5 bases). The length of the CDR3 is 13 residues. Germline V gene sequence: CDR1 LNHNV, CDR2 YYDKDF (reference sequence). V gave up 2 bases and J gave up 5 bases, with 6 bases separating them. This chain's CDR3 is CATSRPGTGELFF. CDR3 nucleotides: TGTGCCACCAGCAGACCAGGGACCGGGGAGCTGTTTTTT. Full variable domain (remainder filled in from reference TRBV15 and TRBJ2-2): DAMVIQNPRYQVTQFGKPVTLSCSQTLNHNVMYWYQQKSSQAPKLLFHYYDKDFNNEADTPDNFQSRRPNTSFCFLDIRSPGLGDTAMYLCATSRPGTGELFFGEGSRLTVL.

The rearrangement links TRBV18 to TRBJ1-2, with TRBD1 matching 8 bases. The CDR3 is 16 residues long. V lost 4 bases to trimming and J lost 4 bases; unmatched junction nucleotides: 11. The germline V gene encodes CDR1 KGHSH and CDR2 LQKENI. Here the CDR3 reads CASSRPSGGDSYGYTF. The DNA of the CDR3 is TGTGCCAGCTCACGTCCATCAGGGGGCGATTCCTATGGCTACACCTTC.

The chain has TRBV9 and TRBJ2-3; the match to TRBD2 covers 9 bases. CDR3 length: 15 residues. CDR1 is SGDLS, CDR2 YYNGEE, per germline. V gave up 4 bases and J gave up 6 bases; unmatched junction bases: 9. In DNA, the CDR3 is TGTGCCAGCAGCTCCGGGGCTAGCGGGAAGGATACGCAGTATTTT. It codes for CASSSGASGKDTQYF.

V is TRBV28 and J is TRBJ1-5; TRBD1 is a possible D gene (5 bases). The CDR3 loop spans 13 amino acids. Germline loops: CDR1 MDHEN, CDR2 SYDVKM. Trimming removed 4 bases from V and 7 bases from J, with 11 bases in between. CDR3 loop: CASSSFRGQPQHF. Here the CDR3 DNA reads TGTGCCAGCAGTTCCTTTAGGGGACAGCCCCAGCATTTT. Full variable domain (remainder filled in from reference TRBV28 and TRBJ1-5): DVKVTQSSRYLVKRTGEKVFLECVQDMDHENMFWYRQDPGLGLRLIYFSYDVKMKEKGDIPEGYSVSREKKERFSLILESASTNQTSMYLCASSSFRGQPQHFGDGTRLSIL.

The J gene is TRBJ2-7, the V gene TRBV11-2; 14 bases map to TRBD2. The germline V gene encodes CDR1 SGHAT and CDR2 FQNNGV. After removal of 5 bases from V and 7 bases from J, the junction contained 1 base not matched to a gene. The CDR3 is 13 amino acids. CDR3: CASSGLAGGEQYF. For the CDR3, the DNA is TGTGCCAGCAGCGGACTAGCGGGAGGTGAGCAGTACTTC.

The rearrangement links TRBV5-1 to TRBJ1-1; 7 nucleotides align to TRBD1. Losses at the gene ends were 4 bases for V and 2 bases for J; bases not matched to a gene: 5. Germline-derived CDR1 and CDR2 are SGHRS and YFSETQ. CDR3 length: 14 amino acids. CDR3 protein: CASSRRTGNTEAFF. CDR3 DNA sequence: TGCGCCAGCAGCCGACGGACAGGCAACACTGAAGCTTTCTTT.

The rearrangement joins TRBV13 to TRBJ1-6; a weak D match, TRBD1 (5 bases). This CDR3 has 16 amino acids. Looked up from germline, CDR1 is PRHDT and CDR2 is FYEKMQ (reference sequence). Between the trimmed V and J ends, which lost 4 bases and 2 bases, there was a span of 12 bases. CDR3 coding DNA: TGTGCCAGCAGCTCGCTACAGGCCCCCTATAATTCACCCCTCCACTTT. Amino acids: CASSSLQAPYNSPLHF.

V gene TRBV27 combines with J gene TRBJ1-5, with 12 bases that match TRBD1. The J segment lost 6 bases and the V segment lost 8 bases, leaving 5 bases of the junction unmatched. Germline values: CDR1 MNHEY, CDR2 SMNVEV (reference sequence). CDR3 size: 14 residues. The CDR3 DNA sequence: TGTGCCAGCTCCGGGACAGGGGGCTTTCAGCCCCAGCATTTT. Its protein product is CASSGTGGFQPQHF.

The CDR3 DNA is TGTGCCAGCAGTTTCCCACAATACAAGGGAGTTAATGAAAAACTGTTTTTT. Protein: CASSFPQYKGVNEKLFF. The chain recombines TRBV28 with TRBJ1-4; D not certain. Looked up from germline, CDR1 is MDHEN and CDR2 is SYDVKM. The CDR3 runs to 17 residues. The V gene lost 3 bases and the J gene lost 4 bases, with 18 bases spanning the gap.